This record looks at one T cell receptor (beta chain) sequence and its context. Its recognized antigen is unknown. It has no much larger one-base neighbor in the sample; base qualities were not kept. Patients with a history of autoimmune disease or receiving systemic immunosuppression were excluded from the trial. Peripheral blood for TCR sequencing was collected from all dose cohorts at baseline, on cycle 4 day 1, and on cycle 7 day 1. Samples were obtained from an open-label, multicenter, first-in-human phase I dose-escalation trial of ivuxolimab. Adults with locally advanced or metastatic head and neck squamous cell, hepatocellular, melanoma or renal cell carcinoma were enrolled in the trial. Before TCR sequencing, CD4+ T cells and CD8+ T cells from peripheral blood were sorted into separate populations. The data were taken from a study of OX40 agonist ivuxolimab in advanced cancers. At the level of the whole study: Ivuxolimab was a fully human IgG2 agonistic monoclonal antibody targeting the costimulatory receptor OX40 (CD134). The monotherapy dose-escalation portion (N ≈ 50 patients) of the phase I ivuxolimab trial is reported in the paper. Intravenous ivuxolimab was administered to patients every 2 weeks at six dose levels: 0.01, 0.1, 0.3, 1.5, 3 and 10 mg/kg. Peripheral TCRbeta sequencing aimed to test whether ivuxolimab altered TCR sequence diversity and caused clonal T-cell expansion. In the dose-escalation cohort, about four fifths of patients were male, and the mean age was 60 years with a range of about 20 to 90. Prior anti-PD-1, anti-PD-L1 or anti-CTLA-4 therapy was permitted, and checkpoint inhibitors had been received by more than 35% of dose-escalation patients. Three dose-escalation patients achieved partial responses, one with hepatocellular carcinoma and two with cutaneous melanoma. Of the roughly 51 dose-escalation patients, hepatocellular carcinoma was present in approximately 20, melanoma in roughly 15, renal cell carcinoma in 9 and head and neck cancer in 9. Study-level results and caveats: At doses from 0.1 to 3.0 mg/kg, clonal expansion was seen in both CD4+ and CD8+ blood T cells between baseline and week 6. In partial responders in the 0.1-3.0 mg/kg groups, normalized peripheral clonal expansion was found to be among the lowest, especially among CD8+ T cells. After ivuxolimab, CD8+ T cells had more expanded clones than CD4+ T cells on average. The antigen specificity of the peripheral T cells that underwent clonal expansion was not determined. Low levels of normalized T-cell clonal expansion were also seen in some nonresponding patients.

To sequence the TCRbeta CDR3 region, genomic DNA was isolated from the sorted cells. TCRbeta CDR3 regions were sequenced using the immunoSEQ Assay. What TCRdb holds here is the immuneACCESS table cut down to in-frame rearrangements. Part of the clones is not present; checked against another copy, under half of the missing clones reflect an unresolved V gene, and the others are unexplained. The sample table lists around 68,000 clones, more than 75% of them with a count of one. Around 0.63% of the sample is taken by the ten largest. Trimming takes 10 bases from V and 1 base from J, and the germline ends sit 16 bases apart. There are 14 amino acids in the CDR3, from cysteine to phenylalanine inclusive. Only the CDR3 DNA stays, 42 bases, in frame from base 1. The germline V gene supplies CDR1 MNHNS and CDR2 SASEGT.

Sequenced material: CD4+ or CD8+ T cells sorted from blood, taken in a trial of the OX40 agonist ivuxolimab. The TCR was taken from an adult with an advanced solid tumor such as melanoma, head and neck, liver or kidney cancer. The chain is made from TRBV6-1 and TRBJ1-1; no D segment can be confidently identified. The nucleotides are TGTGCCACTCAACCCGGCCCATGGAACACTGAAGCTTTCTTT. It specifies CATQPGPWNTEAFF.